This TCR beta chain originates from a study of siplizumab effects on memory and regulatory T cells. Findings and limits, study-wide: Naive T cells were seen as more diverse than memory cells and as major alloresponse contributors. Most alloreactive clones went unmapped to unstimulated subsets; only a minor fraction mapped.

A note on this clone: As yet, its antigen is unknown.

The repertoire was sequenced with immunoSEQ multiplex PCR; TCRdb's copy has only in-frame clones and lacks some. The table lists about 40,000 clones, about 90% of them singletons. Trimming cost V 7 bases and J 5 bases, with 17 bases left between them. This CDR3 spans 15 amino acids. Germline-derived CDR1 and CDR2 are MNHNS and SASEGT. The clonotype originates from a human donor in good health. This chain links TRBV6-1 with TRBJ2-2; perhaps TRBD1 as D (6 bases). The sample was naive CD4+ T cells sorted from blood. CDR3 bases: TGTGCCAGCACCCCTGCAGGGGCTAATACCGGGGAGCTGTTTTTT. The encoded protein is CASTPAGANTGELFF.